One sample yielded the 12 T cell receptor beta chains listed below, sequenced in a study of T cells in Graves' hyperthyroidism and ophthalmopathy. What was amplified from RNA transcripts were TCR beta CDR3 regions. First-round RT-PCR with HTBI primers amplified the TCR CDR3 region. TCRdb processed the multiplex PCR reads anew with MiXCR; each CDR3 protein has one entry. The sample lists over 700,000 distinct CDR3 sequences, under 20% occurring once. The sequencing sample was made of blood. The source of these receptors is a woman aged 50 to 60 with Graves' hyperthyroidism that later progressed to Graves' ophthalmopathy.

This clonotype was seen repeatedly, ten times or more. This sequence joins TRBV7-3 and TRBJ1-1; no clear D gene. Germline V gene lookup returns CDR1 SGHTA and CDR2 FQGTGA. With 1 base removed from V and 2 bases from J, the gap between germline ends came to 14 bases. This CDR3 is 16 amino acids long. Here the CDR3 reads CASSLIVGVTNTEAFF. The CDR3 nucleotides are TGTGCCAGCAGCTTAATCGTTGGGGTTACAAACACTGAAGCTTTCTTT.

In this sample, this clonotype turned up a few times. The chain employs TRBV11-2 and TRBJ1-2; 12 bases align to TRBD1. This CDR3 comprises 17 residues. V trimming: 2 bases; J trimming: 7 bases; junction bases outside the gene matches: 11. Germline-derived CDR1 and CDR2 are SGHAT and FQNNGV. CDR3 DNA sequence: TGTGCCAGCAGCTTAAGAGGAGGGGACAGGGGGCTTGGTGGCTACACCTTC. As protein: CASSLRGGDRGLGGYTF.

This clonotype was seen a handful of times. A much more abundant neighbour one base away suggests this may be a read error. V is TRBV2 and J is TRBJ1-1, with TRBD1 matching over 7 bases. The CDR3 length is 14 residues. The germline V gene has CDR1 SNHLY and CDR2 FYNNEI. The CDR3 nucleotides read TGTGCCAGCGGAGACAGGGTGGAGAACACTAAAGCTTTCTTT. Translating gives CASGDRVENTKAFF.

This clonotype occurred many times. V is TRBV11-3 and J is TRBJ2-5; 14 bases match TRBD2. CDR1 is SGHNT and CDR2 is YENEEA in the germline V gene. The CDR3 loop spans 16 amino acids. V shed 3 bases, J shed 6 bases, and the junction held 6 bases outside the gene matches. The chain's CDR3 is CASSLRLAGGPKTQYF. The CDR3 region has the DNA TGTGCCAGCAGCTTGAGACTAGCGGGGGGGCCGAAGACCCAGTACTTC.

The rearrangement uses TRBV6-1 and TRBJ1-2; D remains unclear. The CDR3 covers 13 residues. Between the trimmed V and J ends, which lost 8 bases and 3 bases, there was a span of 13 bases. Germline-derived CDR1 and CDR2 are MNHNS and SASEGT. DNA of the CDR3: TGTGCCAGCGTAGGAGGTTCAGACTATGGCTACACCTTC. Amino acids: CASVGGSDYGYTF.

Ten or more counts support this clonotype. The chain couples TRBV2 to TRBJ2-7, with D tentatively TRBD1 (6 bases). Trimming stripped 6 bases from V and 1 base from J, with 13 bases between. Germline V lookup: CDR1 SNHLY, CDR2 FYNNEI. The CDR3 runs to 14 residues. CDR3 sequence (DNA): TGTGCCAGCAGACTGACAGGCGATTCCTACGAGCAGTACTTC. This gives the protein CASRLTGDSYEQYF.

For this clonotype: Because the CDR3 is missing its conserved closing phenylalanine or tryptophan, this is likely a read error. V gene TRBV18 combines with J gene TRBJ1-1, with D possibly TRBD1 on 5 matching bases. This CDR3 region has 14 residues. Germline values: CDR1 KGHSH, CDR2 LQKENI. V lost 4 bases and J 3 bases, leaving 12 bases between the germline ends. The CDR3 region is CASSQGPGDTEAFL. The DNA for the CDR3 is TGTGCCAGCTCACAAGGGCCGGGGGACACTGAAGCTTTCCTT.

This clonotype was picked up many times. The chain has TRBV12-3 or TRBV12-4 and TRBJ2-3, with 10 bases lining up with TRBD1. V lost 6 bases, J lost 1 base, and 4 bases stayed unmatched. This CDR3 region has 15 residues. CDR3 nucleotides: TGTGCCAGCAGATCCGGGACAGGGGGCACAGATACGCAGTATTTT. This encodes CASRSGTGGTDTQYF.

This clonotype was detected many times. V and J are TRBV5-5 and TRBJ1-2, with D perhaps TRBD1 (5 bases). This CDR3 has 14 residues. Germline values: CDR1 SGHKS, CDR2 YYEKEE (reference sequence). The germline V and J ends were trimmed by 1 base and 2 bases, with 9 bases remaining between them. For the CDR3, the DNA is TGTGCCAGCAGCTTGAGGGGACCGAACTATGGCTACACCTTC. It codes for CASSLRGPNYGYTF.

A remark on this clonotype: It may be a read error: a sequence one base away is much more abundant. The chain is built from TRBV20-1 and TRBJ2-7, with D possibly being TRBD1 (6 bases). The CDR3 runs to 12 residues. V was pared by 5 bases and J by 6 bases, with 14 bases between. Germline V gives CDR1 DFQATT, CDR2 SNEGSKA (reference sequence). DNA of the CDR3: TGCAGTGCTCGGACAGCCTCGTGCGAGCAGTACTTC. As protein: CSARTASCEQYF.

The J gene is TRBJ1-2, the V gene TRBV6-2 or TRBV6-3; no clear D. Deletions cut 7 bases from V and 0 bases from J, with 15 bases between. Germline V lookup: CDR1 MNHEY, CDR2 SVGEGT. This CDR3 is 15 amino acids long. This CDR3 is CASTRILSANYGYTF. Here the CDR3 DNA reads TGTGCCAGCACCAGAATCCTGTCGGCTAACTATGGCTACACCTTC.

The gene calls are TRBV10-3 and TRBJ2-7, with TRBD1 matching 8 bases. Unmatched junction bases numbered 4, after V lost 3 bases and J lost 3 bases. From germline, CDR1 is ENHRY and CDR2 SYGVKD. CDR3 length equals 14 residues. CDR3 protein: CAISDGTGGYEQYF. CDR3 nucleotide sequence: TGTGCCATCAGTGATGGGACAGGAGGCTACGAGCAGTACTTC.